These 8 T cell receptor beta chains originate from one sample sequenced in a study of CD8 T cells in ankylosing spondylitis. Study conclusions and caveats: Seven to nine highly homologous variants formed a TCR beta motif that appeared characteristic of ankylosing spondylitis blood.

In TCRdb, the 5' RACE reads were re-called with MiXCR into one record per CDR3 protein. The table has more than 650,000 distinct CDR3 sequences, 10% to 15% seen once. For these receptors, no antigen is known. The specimen was blood, either unsorted or a sorted T cell fraction (not recorded which). Receptor source: a male donor with ankylosing spondylitis.

This clonotype was counted ten times or more. The chain couples TRBV7-8 to TRBJ1-6; D is undetermined. The V and J ends lost 5 bases and 9 bases respectively, with 14 bases between them. This CDR3 contains 14 residues. Germline V gene data show CDR1 as SGHVS and CDR2 as FQNEAQ. The CDR3 bases are TGTGCCAGCAGCACGTCAGGCCTCGGTTCACCCCTCCACTTT. It translates to CASSTSGLGSPLHF.

The sample holds a few counts of this clonotype. The V gene is TRBV6-2 or TRBV6-3, the J gene TRBJ2-2; D is unclear. The germline CDR1 and CDR2 sequences are MNHEY and SVGEGT. This CDR3 is built from 14 residues. Trimming pared 2 bases from V and 4 bases from J, leaving 8 bases between. The CDR3 region has the DNA TGTGCCAGCAGTTACGGACCTTTCACCGGGGAGCTGTTTTTT. The encoded protein is CASSYGPFTGELFF.

The CDR3 DNA follows: TGTGCCAGCAGCCCAGGACTGAGATCTCTCTCCTACGAGCAGTACTTC. Translated: CASSPGLRSLSYEQYF. The rearrangement uses TRBV9 and TRBJ2-7; D perhaps matches TRBD2 (5 bases). Deletions cut 4 bases from V and 0 bases from J, with 17 bases between. CDR1 and CDR2 from the germline V gene are SGDLS and YYNGEE. The CDR3 consists of 16 residues.

J is TRBJ1-5 and V is TRBV6-2 or TRBV6-3; D uncertain. V was cut by 7 bases and J by 3 bases, with 10 bases left in between. CDR1 is MNHEY and CDR2 is SVGEGT in the germline V gene. The CDR3 is made up of 13 amino acids. The CDR3 here is CASTNGLNQPQHF. CDR3 coding DNA: TGTGCCAGCACGAACGGCCTCAATCAGCCCCAGCATTTT.

This clonotype turned up a few times. The genes are TRBV7-2 and TRBJ2-1; D unclear. V lost 1 base and J 0 bases, leaving 10 bases between the germline ends. Looked up from germline, CDR1 is SGHTA and CDR2 is FQGNSA. The CDR3 length is 16 residues. The CDR3 DNA is TGTGCCAGCAGCTTAGTTCGCGATAGCTCCTACAATGAGCAGTTCTTC. Its protein product is CASSLVRDSSYNEQFF.

There are many counts of this clonotype. The V gene is TRBV20-1, the J gene TRBJ2-1; perhaps D is TRBD1 or TRBD2 (5 bases each). This CDR3 contains 13 residues. Trimming took 6 bases from V and 2 from J, leaving 11 bases between them. Per the germline V gene, CDR1 is DFQATT and CDR2 is SNEGSKA (reference sequence). The DNA for the CDR3 is TGCAGTGCAGACCGGGGCCCCTACAATGAGCAGTTCTTC. Encoded protein: CSADRGPYNEQFF.

This clonotype was recorded at least ten times. The gene calls are TRBV7-2 and TRBJ1-1, with 7 bases fitting TRBD1. Germline-derived CDR1 and CDR2 are SGHTA and FQGNSA. Germline trimming cut 4 bases from V and 7 bases from J; bases unmatched to any gene: 6. The CDR3 extends over 13 amino acids. CDR3 in DNA: TGTGCCAGCAGCTCCGGTCCAGGGGGTGAAGCTTTCTTT. It specifies CASSSGPGGEAFF.

This rearrangement joins TRBV25-1 to TRBJ1-1; D gene uncertain. This CDR3 has 12 amino acids. V was trimmed by 8 bases and J by 1 base, leaving 8 bases between them. The germline V gene has CDR1 MGHDK and CDR2 SYGVNS. Here the CDR3 reads CASGLQNTEAFF. Written as DNA, the CDR3 is TGTGCCAGCGGCCTACAGAACACTGAAGCTTTCTTT.